A single sample gave rise to the 2 T cell receptor beta chains below, sequenced in a study of CD8 T cells in Susac syndrome. An amount of RNA that ranged from roughly 0.45 to 1 ug was reverse transcribed with random hexamers. TCRdb fed the immunoSEQ multiplex PCR reads into MiXCR, producing one record per CDR3 protein. Here the sample spans 95,000 to 150,000 distinct CDR3 sequences, 96% being singletons. The material sequenced was CD4+ T cells from PBMCs. The receptors come from a human donor with Susac syndrome.

The rearrangement uses TRBV6-5 and TRBJ2-7, with D perhaps assigned TRBD1 or TRBD2 (5 bases each). The V end lost 10 bases, the J end lost 0 bases, and 13 bases lay between the germline ends. Germline-derived CDR1 and CDR2 are MNHEY and SVGAGI. The CDR3 sequence is 13 residues long. CDR3 residues: CATTGAISYEQYF. Here the CDR3 DNA reads TGTGCCACCACCGGGGCTATCTCCTACGAGCAGTACTTC.

This chain connects TRBV5-1 to TRBJ2-2; possibly TRBD1 for D (6 bases). Looked up from germline, CDR1 is SGHRS and CDR2 is YFSETQ. V was trimmed by 0 bases and J by 6 bases, leaving 9 bases between them. This CDR3 is built from 14 residues. This CDR3 is CASSLDRVPGELFF. In DNA form, the CDR3 reads TGCGCCAGCAGCTTGGACAGGGTCCCCGGGGAGCTGTTTTTT. Looking up the rest from reference TRBV5-1 and TRBJ2-2 gives the full variable domain: KAGVTQTPRYLIKTRGQQVTLSCSPISGHRSVSWYQQTPGQGLQFLFEYFSETQRNKGNFPGRFSGRQFSNSRSEMNVSTLELGDSALYLCASSLDRVPGELFFGEGSRLTVL.